These 25 T cell receptor beta chains came from one sample sequenced in a study of T-cell reconstitution after alpha-beta-depleted transplantation in children. Construction of the TCRbeta library involved unique molecular identifiers. TCRdb independently ran MiXCR on the PCR reads; one entry per CDR3 protein. Of roughly 490,000 distinct CDR3 sequences detected, around 10% appear once; the ten largest clones hold around 13%. Specimen: PBMCs, mostly from graft donor cells, collected 180 days after TCRalphabeta/CD19-depleted stem cell transplant. These receptors were obtained from a female patient aged 2-9 years who had a stem cell transplant for aplastic anemia, so the T cells may come from the graft donor.

This clonotype was observed once. CDR3 nucleotide sequence: TGCGCCAGCAGCTTGGTGGTTATTGGGACTGAAGCTTTCTTT. Amino acids: CASSLVVIGTEAFF. The rearrangement uses TRBV5-1 and TRBJ1-1; no definite D call. The ends were cut back, 0 bases at V and 5 bases at J, with 11 bases in the middle. This CDR3 has 14 residues. Per germline, CDR1 SGHRS and CDR2 YFSETQ.

This clonotype was observed a handful of times. The J gene is TRBJ1-2, the V gene TRBV20-1; 8 bases line up with TRBD1. The CDR3 is 13 amino acids. V shed 6 bases and J 4 bases; nucleotides not matched to a gene: 7. Looked up from germline, CDR1 is DFQATT and CDR2 is SNEGSKA (reference sequence). CDR3 protein: CSATDRAVYGYTF. The CDR3 region has the DNA TGCAGTGCCACGGACAGGGCAGTCTATGGCTACACCTTC.

This sequence joins TRBV4-1 and TRBJ2-1; TRBD2 agrees at 7 bases. Germline V CDR1 and CDR2: MGHRA, YSYEKL. The J segment lost 7 bases and the V segment lost 2 bases, leaving 11 bases of the junction unmatched. The CDR3 covers 16 residues. The CDR3 loop is CASSQRWNRTSNEQFF. CDR3 in DNA: TGCGCCAGCAGCCAAAGATGGAATCGGACTAGTAATGAGCAGTTCTTC.

This clonotype was detected only a few times. The genes are TRBV13 and TRBJ2-3; 9 bases are shared with TRBD2. The CDR3 contains 16 residues. The V and J ends lost 5 bases and 0 bases, in that order; junction bases with no gene match: 6. From germline, CDR1 is PRHDT and CDR2 FYEKMQ (reference sequence). The CDR3 sequence is CASSQRTSASTDTQYF. The CDR3 DNA reads as TGTGCCAGCAGCCAAAGGACTAGCGCAAGCACAGATACGCAGTATTTT.

This clonotype was recorded at least ten times. This chain links TRBV9 with TRBJ1-2, with a possible D match to TRBD1 (6 bases). Germline-derived CDR1 and CDR2 are SGDLS and YYNGEE. The V end lost 3 bases, the J end lost 4 bases, and 7 bases lay between the germline ends. The CDR3 has 12 amino acids. CDR3 sequence reads: CASSARGYGYTF. The CDR3 DNA reads as TGTGCCAGCAGCGCCAGGGGCTATGGCTACACCTTC. Together with reference TRBV9 and TRBJ1-2, the CDR3 gives the full variable domain: DSGVTQTPKHLITATGQRVTLRCSPRSGDLSVYWYQQSLDQGLQFLIQYYNGEERAKGNILERFSAQQFPDLHSELNLSSLELGDSALYFCASSARGYGYTFGSGTRLTVV.

This chain uses TRBV6-1 with TRBJ1-5, with 7 bases lining up with TRBD1. CDR3 length equals 21 residues. V lost 6 bases, J lost 0 bases, and 23 bases stayed unmatched. Germline assignment: CDR1 MNHNS and CDR2 SASEGT. CDR3 sequence reads: CASSRGAWDSHSGYSNQPQHF. The CDR3 region has the DNA TGTGCCAGCAGCCGAGGCGCTTGGGACAGCCATAGCGGTTATAGCAATCAGCCCCAGCATTTT.

This clonotype appeared a few times. This chain uses TRBV10-3 with TRBJ2-7; possible D gene TRBD2, 6 bases. The CDR3 covers 12 residues. V lost 11 bases to trimming and J lost 2 bases, with 13 bases between them. The germline CDR1 and CDR2 sequences are ENHRY and SYGVKD. The CDR3 is CAVSREAYEQYF. The CDR3 DNA reads as TGTGCCGTCTCCAGGGAGGCCTACGAGCAGTACTTC.

Ten or more counts support this clonotype. This chain uses TRBV5-1 with TRBJ2-7; D call uncertain. The CDR3 contains 13 residues. Germline V CDR1 and CDR2: SGHRS, YFSETQ. Trimming left V 0 bases short and J 4 bases short, with 8 bases between. The CDR3 DNA is TGCGCCAGCAGCTTGGCGTATCGGTACGAGCAGTACTTC. Translating it yields CASSLAYRYEQYF.

This clonotype has a handful of counts. The V and J genes are TRBV5-5 and TRBJ2-5; 8 bases are a match to TRBD2. CDR1 and CDR2 (germline): SGHKS, YYEKEE (reference sequence). This CDR3 has 15 amino acids. Germline trimming cut 3 bases from V and 6 bases from J; bases unmatched to any gene: 10. For the CDR3, the DNA is TGTGCCAGCAGCTCCGTCGGGGGGGAAGGGAAGACCCAGTACTTC. The encoded protein is CASSSVGGEGKTQYF.

CDR3 protein: CASSYDILSGRQPQHF. The CDR3 coding sequence is TGTGCCAGCAGTTACGACATACTTTCAGGGCGTCAGCCCCAGCATTTT. J is TRBJ1-5 and V is TRBV6-5, with D perhaps matching TRBD1 (5 bases). The germline V gene has CDR1 MNHEY and CDR2 SVGAGI. Deletions cut 2 bases from V and 6 bases from J, with 17 bases between. This CDR3 contains 16 residues.

The chain has TRBV20-1 and TRBJ2-1; D ambiguous. V lost 6 bases, J lost 5 bases, and 5 bases lay in between. This CDR3 spans 10 amino acids. The germline gives CDR1 DFQATT, CDR2 SNEGSKA (reference sequence). This CDR3 is CSANNNEQFF. The CDR3 nucleotides read TGCAGTGCAAATAACAATGAGCAGTTCTTC.

This chain connects TRBV29-1 to TRBJ1-1; D ambiguous. Germline CDR1 SQVTM, CDR2 ANQGSEA. The V end was cut by 6 bases, the J end by 0 bases, with 14 bases between. CDR3 length equals 14 residues. CDR3 sequence: CSVPYNPLNTEAFF. For the CDR3, the DNA is TGCAGCGTGCCCTATAACCCCTTGAACACTGAAGCTTTCTTT.

The sample holds many counts of this clonotype. This chain connects TRBV10-3 to TRBJ2-1; 7 bases map to TRBD2. This CDR3 is built from 15 residues. After removal of 9 bases from V and 4 bases from J, the junction contained 12 bases not matched to a gene. The V gene's germline CDR1 is ENHRY and CDR2 SYGVKD. The CDR3 DNA follows: TGTGCCATGCGCGAGGGGCGGGGGACGTACAATGAGCAGTTCTTC. This gives the protein CAMREGRGTYNEQFF.

In this sample, this clonotype turned up a few times. A read error may produce the germline difference seen at one junction end. The rearrangement joins TRBV20-1 to TRBJ2-1, with 10 positions matching TRBD2. CDR3 length equals 13 residues. Germline CDR1 is DFQATT and CDR2 is SNEGSKA (reference sequence). CDR3 in DNA: TGCAGTGTCGGCCGGCTAGCGGGGGCGACCCAGGCATTC. The encoded protein is CSVGRLAGATQAF.

This clonotype was seen a handful of times. This sequence joins TRBV6-1 and TRBJ1-3, with D possibly matching TRBD1 (5 bases). There are 11 residues in the CDR3. The germline V gene has CDR1 MNHNS and CDR2 SASEGT. Trimming removed 11 bases from V and 1 base from J, with 6 bases in between. The CDR3 sequence is CAGQSGNTIYF. CDR3 coding DNA: TGTGCCGGACAATCTGGAAACACCATATATTTT.

This clonotype came up a few times. This rearrangement joins TRBV27 to TRBJ1-5; D is unclear. With 8 bases removed from V and 11 bases from J, the gap between germline ends came to 7 bases. Looked up from germline, CDR1 is MNHEY and CDR2 is SMNVEV (reference sequence). The CDR3 consists of 9 residues. CDR3 residues: CASRLTQHF. As DNA, the CDR3 is TGTGCCAGCCGATTGACCCAGCATTTT.

This clonotype was counted between two and nine times. This chain joins TRBV5-1 and TRBJ2-1; D gene unclear. The V and J ends lost 2 bases and 0 bases respectively, with 12 bases between them. The CDR3 has 16 residues. Germline V gene lookup returns CDR1 SGHRS and CDR2 YFSETQ. For the CDR3, the DNA is TGCGCCAGCAGCTTCATCAGTCGGAGCTCCTACAATGAGCAGTTCTTC. It specifies CASSFISRSSYNEQFF.

This clonotype was picked up a small number of times. The J gene is TRBJ1-4, the V gene TRBV29-1; TRBD1 is a possible D gene (5 bases). V was pared by 3 bases and J by 8 bases, with 13 bases between. Germline CDR1 is SQVTM and CDR2 is ANQGSEA. CDR3 length: 13 amino acids. CDR3 DNA: TGCAGCGTTGAGGGGGTGGATAGGGAAAAACTGTTTTTT. This encodes CSVEGVDREKLFF.

This clonotype was observed a few times. The V and J genes are TRBV4-3 and TRBJ2-5, with 8 nucleotides matching TRBD2. V trimming: 3 bases; J trimming: 5 bases; junction bases outside the gene matches: 8. CDR3 length equals 15 residues. Per the germline V gene, CDR1 is LGHNA and CDR2 is YSLEER. In DNA form, the CDR3 reads TGCGCCAGCAGCCAGGAAAGCCGGGAGGGGGAGACCCAGTACTTC. Amino acids: CASSQESREGETQYF.

This clonotype was seen a handful of times. The genes are TRBV4-3 and TRBJ2-4; TRBD2 aligns across 9 bases. Per germline, CDR1 LGHNA and CDR2 YSLEER. The trim removed 0 bases at V and 0 bases at J, leaving 9 bases unmatched. The CDR3 runs to 19 residues. CDR3: CASSQDLERGELAKNIQYF. The CDR3 region has the DNA TGCGCCAGCAGCCAAGATCTTGAGCGGGGGGAACTAGCCAAAAACATTCAGTACTTC.

This clonotype was seen at least ten times. The V and J genes are TRBV5-1 and TRBJ2-7, with D unresolved. The V end lost 4 bases, the J end lost 4 bases, and 9 bases lay between the germline ends. This CDR3 region has 12 residues. Germline CDR1 reads SGHRS; CDR2 reads YFSETQ. In DNA form, the CDR3 reads TGCGCCAGCAGCGTCCTACCTTACGAGCAGTACTTC. Its translation is CASSVLPYEQYF.

V usage is TRBV19 and J usage is TRBJ2-7; 9 nucleotides match TRBD1. This CDR3 region has 15 residues. CDR1 is LNHDA and CDR2 is SQIVND in the germline V gene (reference sequence). V lost 1 base, J lost 2 bases, and 3 bases stayed unmatched. The CDR3 region has the DNA TGTGCCAGTAGTATAGGCGGGACAGGGACCTACGAGCAGTACTTC. Encoded protein: CASSIGGTGTYEQYF.

This clonotype has just a few counts. CDR3 bases: TGCGCCAGCAGCTCCGGGCCCCACAATGAGCAGTTCTTC. The encoded protein is CASSSGPHNEQFF. The gene calls are TRBV5-1 and TRBJ2-1; D ambiguous. CDR3 length: 13 amino acids. Germline V gives CDR1 SGHRS, CDR2 YFSETQ. Trimming left V 3 bases short and J 5 bases short, with 9 bases between.

This clonotype was seen at least ten times. The V and J genes are TRBV29-1 and TRBJ2-5; unclear D gene. The CDR3 spans 10 residues. CDR1 is SQVTM and CDR2 is ANQGSEA in the germline V gene. The CDR3 region is CSAGEETQYF. The CDR3 DNA reads TGCAGTGCTGGCGAAGAGACCCAGTACTTC.

This clonotype has more than one count but fewer than ten. The chain has TRBV20-1 and TRBJ1-6, with unresolved D. Germline assignment: CDR1 DFQATT and CDR2 SNEGSKA (reference sequence). The CDR3 is made up of 14 amino acids. Trimming shortened V by 5 bases and J by 9 bases, and 17 bases separated the two germline ends. CDR3 residues: CSAHTLGVGSPLHF. The CDR3 DNA reads as TGCAGTGCTCATACTTTGGGTGTAGGTTCACCCCTCCACTTT.